This entry features one T cell receptor (beta chain) sequence. Its antigen is still unknown. This sample was included in a study of beta chain features in type 1 diabetes. Of the isolated RNA, all was reverse transcribed, and so the sequenced material was expressed TCRB transcripts. Only in-frame clones appear in the TCRdb table, and some are missing; sequencing was by immunoSEQ multiplex PCR. Among roughly 290,000 clones listed, approximately 15% were seen once. Study-wide points: The naive, central memory and Treg TCRB repertoires of patients appeared to be more similar to one another than those of healthy donors. Type 1 diabetes patients had TCRB CDR3s that were shorter (moderately but significantly so) in all four CD4+ subsets.

After removal of 6 bases from V and 7 bases from J, the junction contained 11 bases not matched to a gene. The CDR3 sequence is 17 residues long. Germline V lookup: CDR1 KGHSH, CDR2 LQKENI. Blood was collected once per donor into heparin, averaging approximately 0.12 L. Cells sorted by CD45RO/CCR7/CD25/CD127/CD95/CD27 comprised CD4+ naive, central memory, regulatory and stem cell-like memory cells. Sequenced sample: naive CD4+ T cells from blood. The receptor was isolated from a man between 18 and 35 years old with type 1 diabetes. The chain links TRBV18 to TRBJ2-1; TRBD2 agrees at 14 bases. The CDR3 coding sequence is TGTGCCAGCTCCCTCTTAACCGGGACTAGCGGGAGTAATGAGCAGTTCTTC. Amino acid sequence: CASSLLTGTSGSNEQFF.